At least ten counts were recorded for the clone carrying this TCR beta chain. This sample stems from a study of early T cells in non-severe SARS-CoV-2 infection. Study at large: Sequencing used unsorted whole-blood bulk RNA, so chains lack pairing.

This CDR3 is built from 17 residues. The V and J ends lost 3 bases and 0 bases respectively, with 14 bases between them. Germline V gene sequence: CDR1 SGHAT, CDR2 FQNNGV. Researchers tagged individual cDNA molecules with unique molecular identifiers. TCRdb reprocessed the 5' RACE reads with MiXCR, giving one entry per CDR3 protein. The sample lists about 58,000 distinct CDR3 sequences, roughly 12% occurring once. The sequenced sample consisted of whole blood. This chain links TRBV11-2 with TRBJ2-2; a weak D match, TRBD2 (5 bases). The clonotype was recovered from an adult who was a healthcare worker with PCR-confirmed SARS-CoV-2 infection or an uninfected control (not recorded which). The CDR3 loop is CASSFRQDSANTGELFF. DNA of the CDR3: TGTGCCAGCAGCTTTCGCCAGGATAGCGCGAACACCGGGGAGCTGTTTTTT. Filled out from reference TRBV11-2 and TRBJ2-2, the complete variable domain reads EAGVAQSPRYKIIEKRQSVAFWCNPISGHATLYWYQQILGQGPKLLIQFQNNGVVDDSQLPKDRFSAERLKGVDSTLKIQPAKLEDSAVYLCASSFRQDSANTGELFFGEGSRLTVL.